This T cell receptor beta chain was found in a study of blood T cell repertoires in COVID-19. Study background: COVID-19 samples collected from the United States, Italy and Spain covered acute and convalescent phases.

Germline values: CDR1 SGHRS, CDR2 YFSETQ. There are 15 residues in the CDR3. The trim removed 0 bases at V and 7 bases at J, leaving 4 bases unmatched. Assay: immunoSEQ multiplex PCR; the TCRdb copy retains only in-frame clones and omits some. This sample yields 55,000 to 65,000 clones, of which more than 70% are seen a single time; about 7.2% belongs to the top ten. Sequencing used peripheral blood. The receptor's source is a man between 60 and 75 years old with active or convalescent COVID-19. This chain links TRBV5-1 with TRBJ2-3; 11 positions match TRBD1. For the CDR3, the DNA is TGCGCCAGCAGCTTGGTGGGACAGGGGGTTCATACGCAGTATTTT. Translated: CASSLVGQGVHTQYF.